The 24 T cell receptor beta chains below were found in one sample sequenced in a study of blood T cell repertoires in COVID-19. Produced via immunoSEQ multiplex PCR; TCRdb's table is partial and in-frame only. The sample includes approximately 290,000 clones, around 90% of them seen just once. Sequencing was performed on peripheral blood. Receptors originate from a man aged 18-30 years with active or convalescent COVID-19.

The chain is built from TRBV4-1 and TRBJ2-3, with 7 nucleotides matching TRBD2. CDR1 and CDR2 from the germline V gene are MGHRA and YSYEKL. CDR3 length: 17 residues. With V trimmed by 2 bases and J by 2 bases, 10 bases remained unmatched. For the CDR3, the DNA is TGCGCCAGCAGCCAATTAGGTGCCGGGGACTACACAGATACGCAGTATTTT. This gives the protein CASSQLGAGDYTDTQYF.

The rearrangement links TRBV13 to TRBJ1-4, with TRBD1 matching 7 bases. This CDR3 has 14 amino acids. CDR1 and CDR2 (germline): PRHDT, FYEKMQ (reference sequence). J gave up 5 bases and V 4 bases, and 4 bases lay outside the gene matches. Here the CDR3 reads CASSSQDRNEKLFF. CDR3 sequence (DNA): TGTGCCAGCAGCTCCCAGGACAGGAATGAAAAACTGTTTTTT.

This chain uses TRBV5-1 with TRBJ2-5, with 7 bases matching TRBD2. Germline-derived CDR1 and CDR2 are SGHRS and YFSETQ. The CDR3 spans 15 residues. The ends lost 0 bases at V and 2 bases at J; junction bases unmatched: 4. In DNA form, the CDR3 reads TGCGCCAGCAGCTTGGAGGCTAGCGGACAAGAGACCCAGTACTTC. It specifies CASSLEASGQETQYF. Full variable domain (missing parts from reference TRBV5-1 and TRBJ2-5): KAGVTQTPRYLIKTRGQQVTLSCSPISGHRSVSWYQQTPGQGLQFLFEYFSETQRNKGNFPGRFSGRQFSNSRSEMNVSTLELGDSALYLCASSLEASGQETQYFGPGTRLLVL.

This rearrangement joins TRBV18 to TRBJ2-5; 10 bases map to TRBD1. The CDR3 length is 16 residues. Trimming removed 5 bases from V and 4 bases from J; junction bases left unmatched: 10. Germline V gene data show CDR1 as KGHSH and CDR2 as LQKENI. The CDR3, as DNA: TGTGCCAGCTCAACTCGTCGGGACAGGGGAGGAGAGACCCAGTACTTC. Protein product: CASSTRRDRGGETQYF.

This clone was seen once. This CDR3 reads CASTLTGLSYNEQFF. CDR3 DNA: TGTGCCAGCACGTTAACAGGTCTCTCCTACAATGAGCAGTTCTTC. This sequence joins TRBV9 and TRBJ2-1; D is possibly TRBD1 (5 bases). Trimming removed 6 bases at V and 0 bases at J, with 13 bases between. The CDR3 is 15 amino acids. The germline gives CDR1 SGDLS, CDR2 YYNGEE.

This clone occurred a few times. CDR3 region: CASSLAGEGAFF. The DNA of the CDR3 is TGTGCCAGCAGCTTGGCAGGGGAGGGAGCTTTCTTT. The rearrangement links TRBV5-4 to TRBJ1-1, with D possibly TRBD1 on 6 matching bases. The length of the CDR3 is 12 residues. The germline V and J ends were trimmed by 0 bases and 10 bases, with 10 bases remaining between them. Germline V CDR1 and CDR2: SGHNT, YYREEE (reference sequence).

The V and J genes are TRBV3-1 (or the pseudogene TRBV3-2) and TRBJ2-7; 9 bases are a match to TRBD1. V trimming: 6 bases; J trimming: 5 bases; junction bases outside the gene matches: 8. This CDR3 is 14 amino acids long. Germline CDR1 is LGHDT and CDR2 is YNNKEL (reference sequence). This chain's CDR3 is CASRPGQGVHEQYF. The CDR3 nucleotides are TGTGCCAGCAGACCGGGACAGGGAGTCCACGAGCAGTACTTC.

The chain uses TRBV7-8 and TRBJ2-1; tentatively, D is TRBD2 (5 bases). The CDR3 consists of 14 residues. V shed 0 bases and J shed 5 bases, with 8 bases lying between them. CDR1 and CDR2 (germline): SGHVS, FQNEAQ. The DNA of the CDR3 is TGTGCCAGCAGCTTAGCTCCCGGGGACAATGAGCAGTTCTTC. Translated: CASSLAPGDNEQFF.

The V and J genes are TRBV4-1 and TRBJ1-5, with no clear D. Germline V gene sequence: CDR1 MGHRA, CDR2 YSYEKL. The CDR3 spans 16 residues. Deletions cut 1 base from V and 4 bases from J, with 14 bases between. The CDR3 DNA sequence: TGCGCCAGCAGCCAAGTCGGTAAACAGTATAATCAGCCCCAGCATTTT. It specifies CASSQVGKQYNQPQHF.

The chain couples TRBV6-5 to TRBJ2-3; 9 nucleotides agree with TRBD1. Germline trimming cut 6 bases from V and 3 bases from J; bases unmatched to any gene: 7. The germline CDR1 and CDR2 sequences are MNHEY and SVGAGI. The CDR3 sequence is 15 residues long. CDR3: CASRVRDRATDTQYF. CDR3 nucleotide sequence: TGTGCCAGCAGGGTCCGGGACAGGGCAACAGATACGCAGTATTTT.

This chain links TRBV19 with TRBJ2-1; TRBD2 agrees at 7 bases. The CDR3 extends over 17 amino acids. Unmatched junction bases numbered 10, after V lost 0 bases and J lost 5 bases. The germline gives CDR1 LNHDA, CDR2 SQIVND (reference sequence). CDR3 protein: CASSIEGLGGIDNEQFF. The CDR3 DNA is TGTGCCAGTAGTATAGAGGGGCTCGGGGGGATCGACAATGAGCAGTTCTTC.

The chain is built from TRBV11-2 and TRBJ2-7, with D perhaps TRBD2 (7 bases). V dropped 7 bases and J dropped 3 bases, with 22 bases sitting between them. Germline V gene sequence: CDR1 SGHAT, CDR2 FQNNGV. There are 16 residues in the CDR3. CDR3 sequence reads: CASTGVSGGGGYEQYF. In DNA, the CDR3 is TGTGCCAGCACGGGAGTATCGGGCGGGGGCGGCTACGAGCAGTACTTC.

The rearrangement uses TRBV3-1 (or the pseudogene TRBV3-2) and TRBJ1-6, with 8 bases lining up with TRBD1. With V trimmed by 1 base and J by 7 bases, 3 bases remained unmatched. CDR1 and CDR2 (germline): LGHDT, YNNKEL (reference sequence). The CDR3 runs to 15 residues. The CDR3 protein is CASSQGQGWNSPLHF. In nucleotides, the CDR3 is TGTGCCAGCAGCCAAGGACAGGGGTGGAATTCACCCCTCCACTTT.

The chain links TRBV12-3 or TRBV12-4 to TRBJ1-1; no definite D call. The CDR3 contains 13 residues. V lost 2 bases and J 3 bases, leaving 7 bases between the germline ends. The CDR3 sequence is CASSLSGYTEAFF. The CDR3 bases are TGTGCCAGCAGTTTATCGGGATACACTGAAGCTTTCTTT.

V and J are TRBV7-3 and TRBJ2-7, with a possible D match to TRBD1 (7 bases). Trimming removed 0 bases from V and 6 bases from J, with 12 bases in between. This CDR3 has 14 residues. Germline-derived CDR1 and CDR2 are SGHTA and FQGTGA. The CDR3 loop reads CASSLTAGQSEQYF. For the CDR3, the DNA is TGTGCCAGCAGCTTAACGGCGGGACAGTCCGAGCAGTACTTC.

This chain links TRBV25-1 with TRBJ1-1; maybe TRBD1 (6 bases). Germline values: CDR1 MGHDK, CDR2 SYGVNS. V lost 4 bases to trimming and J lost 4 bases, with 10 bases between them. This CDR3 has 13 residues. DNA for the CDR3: TGTGCCAGCAGTGGGGGGCCGGTCACTGAAGCTTTCTTT. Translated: CASSGGPVTEAFF.

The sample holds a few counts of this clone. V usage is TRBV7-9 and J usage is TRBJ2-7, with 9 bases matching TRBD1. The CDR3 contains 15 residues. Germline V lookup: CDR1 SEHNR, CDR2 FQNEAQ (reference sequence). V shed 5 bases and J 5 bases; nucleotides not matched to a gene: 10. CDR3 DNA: TGTGCCAGCAGCCTAGGGGACAGGGTAGGAGACGAGCAGTACTTC. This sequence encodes CASSLGDRVGDEQYF.

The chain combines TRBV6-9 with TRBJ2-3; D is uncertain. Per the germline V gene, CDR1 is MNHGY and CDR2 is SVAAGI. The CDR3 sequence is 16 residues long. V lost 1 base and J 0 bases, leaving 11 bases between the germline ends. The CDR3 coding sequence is TGTGCCAGCAGTTATTTAGTCGATCCTAGCACAGATACGCAGTATTTT. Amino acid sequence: CASSYLVDPSTDTQYF.

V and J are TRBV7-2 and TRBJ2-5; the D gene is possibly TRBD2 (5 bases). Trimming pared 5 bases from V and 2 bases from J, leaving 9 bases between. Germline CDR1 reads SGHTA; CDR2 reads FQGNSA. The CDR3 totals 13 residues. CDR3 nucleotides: TGTGCCAGCAGCCCGCCGGGGCAAGAGACCCAGTACTTC. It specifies CASSPPGQETQYF.

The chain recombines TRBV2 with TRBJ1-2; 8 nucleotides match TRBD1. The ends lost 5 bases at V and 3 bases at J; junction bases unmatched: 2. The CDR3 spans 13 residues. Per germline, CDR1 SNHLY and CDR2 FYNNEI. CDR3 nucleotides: TGTGCCAGCAGTTTACAGGGGGACTATGGCTACACCTTC. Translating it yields CASSLQGDYGYTF.

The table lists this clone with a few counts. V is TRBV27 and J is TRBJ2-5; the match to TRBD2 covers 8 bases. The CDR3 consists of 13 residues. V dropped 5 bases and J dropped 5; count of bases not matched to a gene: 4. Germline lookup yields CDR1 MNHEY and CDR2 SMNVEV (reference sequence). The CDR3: CASSPGGVETQYF. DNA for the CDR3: TGTGCCAGCAGTCCCGGGGGGGTCGAGACCCAGTACTTC.

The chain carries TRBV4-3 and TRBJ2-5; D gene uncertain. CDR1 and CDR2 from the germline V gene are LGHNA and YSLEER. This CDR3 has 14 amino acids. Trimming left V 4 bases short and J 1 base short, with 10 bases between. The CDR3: CASSLGGFQETQYF. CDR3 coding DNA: TGCGCCAGCAGCCTCGGCGGTTTCCAAGAGACCCAGTACTTC.

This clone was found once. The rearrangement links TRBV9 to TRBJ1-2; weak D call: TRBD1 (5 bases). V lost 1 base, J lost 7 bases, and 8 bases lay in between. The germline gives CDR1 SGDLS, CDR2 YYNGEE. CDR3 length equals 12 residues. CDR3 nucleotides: TGTGCCAGCAGCGTACTCGGGGGTGGCTACACCTTC. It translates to CASSVLGGGYTF.

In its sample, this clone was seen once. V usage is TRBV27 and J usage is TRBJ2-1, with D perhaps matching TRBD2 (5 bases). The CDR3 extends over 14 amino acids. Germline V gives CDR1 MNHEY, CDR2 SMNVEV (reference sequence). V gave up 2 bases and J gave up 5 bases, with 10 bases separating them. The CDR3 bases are TGTGCCAGCAGTTTAGGTTCGCGGGACAATGAGCAGTTCTTC. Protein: CASSLGSRDNEQFF.